This TCR beta chain is drawn from a study of cytomegalovirus exposure and HLA in healthy donors. Study-level results: Later analysis revealed greater clonal expansion in HLA-associated TCR beta chains than in equally common others. There were a few CMV-associated chains whose specificity for CMV antigens was confirmed in vitro. Cytomegalovirus status, reportedly, was diagnosed with high specificity and sensitivity by the classifier. Immune exposure information comprised only CMV serostatus.

Comment on this clone: Its antigen remains unidentified.

PCR primers comprised 60 Vbeta and 13 Jbeta primers. Sequencing was performed with immunoSEQ multiplex PCR; in TCRdb, only in-frame clones are kept and a portion is missing. Among some 190,000 clones, around three quarters were seen once, and the ten largest hold approximately 2%. Germline CDR1 reads SGHTA; CDR2 reads FQGNSA. V lost 6 bases and J lost 10, with 18 bases in between. The length of the CDR3 is 13 residues. The specimen was PBMCs. This rearrangement joins TRBV7-2 to TRBJ1-1, with D perhaps matching TRBD1 (5 bases). The source is a woman between 25 and 40 years old in good health and CMV-seronegative. The CDR3 DNA sequence: TGTGCCAGCAGAACCCCAGGGTTATATACAGCTTTCTTT. Translating it yields CASRTPGLYTAFF.